Listed below are T cell receptor beta chains from one sample, sequenced in a study of T cell changes during pregnancy in multiple sclerosis. Sequencing was performed with immunoSEQ multiplex PCR; in TCRdb, only in-frame clones are kept and a portion is missing. This sample has 55,000 to 70,000 clones; about 92% occur once, and the top ten carry more than 1.5%. This specimen consisted of peripheral blood, obtained after pregnancy. The receptors shown here come from a female donor with multiple sclerosis, enrolled in a pregnancy study. The conserved cysteine and the conserved F or W are not part of the CDR3 here.

v_gene,CDR3aa
TRBV7-9,ASSLARDQETQY
TRBV13,ASSLDLFNEQF
TRBV7-2,ASSLGGAGGETQY
TRBV10-3,ASSPSERVGAEQF
TRBV19,ASSIVPTTGTGQETQY
TRBV5-1,ASRGGTGNEKLF
TRBV18,ASSPLGGNQETQY
TRBV6-5,ASSYRESSYEQY
TRBV19,ASGLAGGTGELF
TRBV4-3,ASSQDREGWGGEQF
TRBV18,ASSPKSGRVDEQY
TRBV9,ASSVEAGQEAF
TRBV28,ASSRYRGHTGELF
TRBV5-4,ASSFREVWDEQF
TRBV5-1,ASSWTVTGANTYEQY
TRBV7-9,ASSLYSLIQGGDGYT
TRBV7-2,ASSLLVFKPF
TRBV6-1,ASSEGAGRDYGYT
TRBV9,ASSAATGGRANEKLF
TRBV2,ASSRGAANEKLF
TRBV9,ASSAGTVFSYEQY
TRBV6-5,ASSYSTGKEAF
TRBV6-5,ASSSGFRSSGNTIY
TRBV9,ASSAGQGDTDTQY
TRBV9,APDRGTSRVPQENIQY
TRBV5-5,ASSWDRGLEQY
TRBV4-3,ASSQDRVGYEQY
TRBV9,ASSQGGNEQF
TRBV9,ASSPDPRGPGNTIY
TRBV7-9,ASSSWTGGINEKLF
TRBV5-1,ASSLDSSYNEQF
TRBV28,ASSLSLVAPSSDEQF
TRBV28,ASTDRGLAPPYYEQY
TRBV5-1,ASSLAGTGNQPQH
TRBV5-6,ASSLRGQRFSYEQY
TRBV28,ASTWDSLRTEAF
TRBV11-3,ASSYKRLEAKETQY
TRBV7-9,ASSLKTGGGYT
TRBV6-6,ASSRDKAF
TRBV7-2,ASSPGDRGRTGELF
TRBV27,ASSLGGWQGDVTQY
TRBV7-2,ASSRGTYEQY
TRBV20-1,SAPQQNEQF
TRBV6-1,ASSGGDRVVVKNIQY
TRBV30,AWSAGTSGRGADTQY
TRBV6-5,ASSPDSTYEQY
TRBV4-3,ASSQDPTRAGNTIY
TRBV18,ASSPSFSGRRYNEQF
TRBV29-1,SVEVLKGSGNEQF
TRBV7-5,ARSLSEGLAGRGPGDGELF
TRBV13,ASSTASGAYEQY
TRBV2,ASSARTGGDQETQY
TRBV30,AWSLLAGGYNEQF